This T cell receptor (beta chain) appears in the sequencing data of a study of shared clonotypes between healthy human individuals. All donors qualified as healthy HIV-negative adults and had experienced no recent acute infections or vaccinations. Each sample came from a Caucasian adult donor living in Nashville, Tennessee. The unsorted PBMC replicate PCRs were performed with approximately 300 ng DNA, some 30,000 T cell genomes. Authors' analysis steps: For the immunoSEQ data, sequences were junction-only without quality scores, so filtering differed. Sequencing used immunoSEQ multiplex PCR; TCRdb keeps in-frame clones, though not all of them. D and trimming were read from the DNA, whereas the V and J calls and clone size are those reported in that table. The sample yields about half a million clones, approximately 84% seen once. The specimen sequenced was PBMCs. The clonotype originates from a woman in her forties in good health. Some clones in this sample may be carry-over from other donors' samples.

The CDR3 nucleotides read TGTGCCAGCAGCTTAGGGGCTAGCGGGAGCGGGGAGCTGTTTTTT. It codes for CASSLGASGSGELFF. The rearrangement links TRBV11-2 to TRBJ2-2, with 10 positions matching TRBD2. Trimming took 1 base from V and 7 from J; bases not matched to a gene: 3. The CDR3 spans 15 residues. Per the germline V gene, CDR1 is SGHAT and CDR2 is FQNNGV.